These 3 T cell receptor beta chains came from one sample sequenced in a study of human T cells and chemical hapten exposure. Time point meaning: patch test 2, 6 weeks after DPC sensitization. Treatment indicated: therapeutic diphenylcyclopropenone sensitization with weekly scalp DPC. MiXCR was run by TCRdb on the RACE reads, yielding one entry per CDR3 protein. Of 70,000 to 95,000 distinct CDR3 sequences listed, 6.6% were seen once; the top ten hold 1% to 1.5%. The source material was whole blood, sampled in connection with sensitization to the hapten diphenylcyclopropenone (DPC). The receptors shown here come from a woman in her thirties with alopecia areata. Some clones in this sample may be carry-over from other donors' samples.

This clonotype was found many times. The gene calls are TRBV10-3 and TRBJ2-5, with 9 bases identical to TRBD2. The germline V gene has CDR1 ENHRY and CDR2 SYGVKD. J gave up 3 bases and V 3 bases, and 5 bases lay outside the gene matches. The CDR3 sequence is 15 residues long. The CDR3 reads CAISESLAGKETQYF. Here the CDR3 DNA reads TGTGCCATCAGTGAATCCCTAGCGGGGAAAGAGACCCAGTACTTC.

This clonotype was observed a few times. V usage is TRBV10-2 and J usage is TRBJ1-1; TRBD1 might be the D (5 bases). CDR1 WSHSY and CDR2 SAAADI come from the germline V gene. V lost 0 bases to trimming and J lost 5 bases, with 16 bases between them. The CDR3 is 16 amino acids. The CDR3: CASSESNWEGWTEAFF. Here the CDR3 DNA reads TGCGCCAGCAGTGAGTCGAACTGGGAGGGGTGGACTGAAGCTTTCTTT.

This clonotype appeared many times. The chain recombines TRBV11-3 with TRBJ2-4, with D uncertain. Germline V gene data show CDR1 as SGHNT and CDR2 as YENEEA. The CDR3 is 15 residues long. Trimming took off 4 bases at V and 1 base at J, with 11 bases between the two ends. In nucleotides, the CDR3 is TGTGCCAGCAGCTCGGAACCTGGGGCCAAAAACATTCAGTACTTC. Protein: CASSSEPGAKNIQYF. Combining the CDR3 with reference TRBV11-3 and TRBJ2-4 gives the whole variable domain EAGVVQSPRYKIIEKKQPVAFWCNPISGHNTLYWYLQNLGQGPELLIRYENEEAVDDSQLPKDRFSAERLKGVDSTLKIQPAELGDSAVYLCASSSEPGAKNIQYFGAGTRLSVL.